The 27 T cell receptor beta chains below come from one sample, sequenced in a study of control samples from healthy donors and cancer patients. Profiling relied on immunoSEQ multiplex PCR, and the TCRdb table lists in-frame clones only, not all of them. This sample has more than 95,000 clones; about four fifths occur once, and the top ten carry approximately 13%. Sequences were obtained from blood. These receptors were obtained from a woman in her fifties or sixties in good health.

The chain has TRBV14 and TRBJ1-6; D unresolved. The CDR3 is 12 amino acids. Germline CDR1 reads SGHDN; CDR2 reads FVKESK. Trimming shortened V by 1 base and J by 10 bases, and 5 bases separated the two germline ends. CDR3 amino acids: CASSQVGSPLHF. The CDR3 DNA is TGTGCCAGCAGCCAAGTGGGGTCACCCCTCCACTTT.

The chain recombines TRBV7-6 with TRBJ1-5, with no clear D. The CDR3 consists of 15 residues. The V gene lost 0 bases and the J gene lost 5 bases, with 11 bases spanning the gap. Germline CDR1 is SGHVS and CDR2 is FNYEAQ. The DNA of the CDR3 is TGTGCCAGCAGCTTAGCGCTAGGGCCCGATCAGCCCCAGCATTTT. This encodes CASSLALGPDQPQHF.

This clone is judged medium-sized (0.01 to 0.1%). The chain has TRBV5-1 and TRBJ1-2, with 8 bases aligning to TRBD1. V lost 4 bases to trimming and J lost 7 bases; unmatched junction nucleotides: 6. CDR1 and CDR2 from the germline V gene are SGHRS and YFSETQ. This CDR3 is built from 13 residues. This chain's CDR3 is CASSNQGAFGYTF. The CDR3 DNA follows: TGCGCCAGCAGCAACCAGGGGGCGTTTGGCTACACCTTC.

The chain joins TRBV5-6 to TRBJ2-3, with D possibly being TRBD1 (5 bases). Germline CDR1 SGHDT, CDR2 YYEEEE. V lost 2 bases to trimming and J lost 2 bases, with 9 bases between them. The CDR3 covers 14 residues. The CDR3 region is CASSLQEFTDTQYF. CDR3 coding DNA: TGTGCCAGCAGCTTACAGGAGTTCACAGATACGCAGTATTTT.

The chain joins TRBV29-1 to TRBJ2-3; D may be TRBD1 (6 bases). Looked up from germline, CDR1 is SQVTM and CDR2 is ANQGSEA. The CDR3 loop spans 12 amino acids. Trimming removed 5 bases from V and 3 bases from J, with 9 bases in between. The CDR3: CSVYRVTDTQYF. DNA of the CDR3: TGCAGCGTTTACAGGGTTACAGATACGCAGTATTTT.

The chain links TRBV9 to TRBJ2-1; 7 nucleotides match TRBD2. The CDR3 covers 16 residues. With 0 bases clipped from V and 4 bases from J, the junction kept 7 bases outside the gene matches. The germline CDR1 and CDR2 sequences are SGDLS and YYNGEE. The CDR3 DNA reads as TGTGCCAGCAGCGTAGAGGGAGCGGGAAAATACAATGAGCAGTTCTTC. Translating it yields CASSVEGAGKYNEQFF.

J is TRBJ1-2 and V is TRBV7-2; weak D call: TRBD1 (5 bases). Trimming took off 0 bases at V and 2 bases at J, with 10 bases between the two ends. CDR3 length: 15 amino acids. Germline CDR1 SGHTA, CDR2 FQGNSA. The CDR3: CASSLAAGGNYGYTF. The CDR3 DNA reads TGTGCCAGCAGCTTAGCTGCCGGGGGGAACTATGGCTACACCTTC. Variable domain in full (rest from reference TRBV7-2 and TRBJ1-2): GAGVSQSPSNKVTEKGKDVELRCDPISGHTALYWYRQSLGQGLEFLIYFQGNSAPDKSGLPSDRFSAERTGGSVSTLTIQRTQQEDSAVYLCASSLAAGGNYGYTFGSGTRLTVV.

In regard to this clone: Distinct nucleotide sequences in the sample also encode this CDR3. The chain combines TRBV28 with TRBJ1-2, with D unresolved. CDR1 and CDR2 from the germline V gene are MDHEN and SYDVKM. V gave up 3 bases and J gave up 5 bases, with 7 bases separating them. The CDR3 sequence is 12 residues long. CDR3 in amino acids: CASSFSEYGYTF. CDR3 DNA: TGTGCCAGCAGTTTCTCCGAGTATGGCTACACCTTC.

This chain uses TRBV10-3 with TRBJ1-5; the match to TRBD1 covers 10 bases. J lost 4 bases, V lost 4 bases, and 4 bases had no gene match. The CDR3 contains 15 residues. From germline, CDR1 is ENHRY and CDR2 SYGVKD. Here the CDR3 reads CAISVGTGANQPQHF. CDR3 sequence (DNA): TGTGCCATCAGTGTTGGGACAGGGGCGAATCAGCCCCAGCATTTT.

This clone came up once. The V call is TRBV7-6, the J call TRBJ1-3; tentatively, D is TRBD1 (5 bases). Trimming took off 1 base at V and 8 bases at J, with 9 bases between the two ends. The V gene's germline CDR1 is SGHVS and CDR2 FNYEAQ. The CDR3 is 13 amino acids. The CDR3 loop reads CASSLVMGDTIYF. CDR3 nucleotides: TGTGCCAGCAGCTTAGTCATGGGGGACACCATATATTTT.

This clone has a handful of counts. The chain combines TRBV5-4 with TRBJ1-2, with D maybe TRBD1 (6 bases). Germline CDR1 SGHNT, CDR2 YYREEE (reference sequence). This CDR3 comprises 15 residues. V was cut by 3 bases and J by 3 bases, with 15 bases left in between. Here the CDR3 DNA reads TGTGCCAGCAGCTCCAGTTCCGGGACATACTATGGCTACACCTTC. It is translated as CASSSSSGTYYGYTF.

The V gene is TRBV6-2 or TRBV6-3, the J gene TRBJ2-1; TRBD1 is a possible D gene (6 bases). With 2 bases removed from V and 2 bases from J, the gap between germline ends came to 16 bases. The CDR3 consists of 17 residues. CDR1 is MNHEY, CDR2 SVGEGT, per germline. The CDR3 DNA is TGTGCCAGCAGTTACCGAAAGGGGGAAAGTGCCTACAATGAGCAGTTCTTC. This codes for CASSYRKGESAYNEQFF.

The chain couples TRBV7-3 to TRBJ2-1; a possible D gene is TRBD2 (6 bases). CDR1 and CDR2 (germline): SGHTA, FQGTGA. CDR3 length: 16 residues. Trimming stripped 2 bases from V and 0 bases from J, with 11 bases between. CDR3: CASSLDSGNSYNEQFF. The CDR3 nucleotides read TGTGCCAGCAGCTTAGATAGCGGAAACTCCTACAATGAGCAGTTCTTC.

The CDR3 here is CASSHPGAAPYGYTF. CDR3 bases: TGTGCCAGCAGCCACCCCGGAGCAGCCCCCTATGGCTACACCTTC. The chain carries TRBV3-1 (or the pseudogene TRBV3-2) and TRBJ1-2; D is ambiguous. Germline CDR1 LGHDT, CDR2 YNNKEL (reference sequence). The CDR3 is 15 residues long. The V and J ends lost 3 bases and 4 bases respectively, with 15 bases between them.

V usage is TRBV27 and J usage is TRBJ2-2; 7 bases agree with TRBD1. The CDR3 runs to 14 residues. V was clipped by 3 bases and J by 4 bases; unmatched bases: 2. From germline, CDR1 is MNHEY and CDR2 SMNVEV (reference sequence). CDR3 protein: CASSFGQATGELFF. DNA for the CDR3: TGTGCCAGCAGTTTTGGACAGGCCACCGGGGAGCTGTTTTTT.

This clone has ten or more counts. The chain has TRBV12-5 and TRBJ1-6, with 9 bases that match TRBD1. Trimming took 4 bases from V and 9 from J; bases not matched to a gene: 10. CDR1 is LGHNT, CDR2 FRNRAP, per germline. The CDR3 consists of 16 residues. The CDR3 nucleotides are TGTGCTAGTGGTTATGACGTCACAGGGGGCTTTTCACCCCTCCACTTT. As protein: CASGYDVTGGFSPLHF. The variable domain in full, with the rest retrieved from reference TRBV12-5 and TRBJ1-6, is DARVTQTPRHKVTEMGQEVTMRCQPILGHNTVFWYRQTMMQGLELLAYFRNRAPLDDSGMPKDRFSAEMPDATLATLKIQPSEPRDSAVYFCASGYDVTGGFSPLHFGNGTRLTVT.

The CDR3 spells CSSRDPETEAFF. The CDR3 DNA follows: TGCAGCTCACGTGACCCGGAAACTGAAGCTTTCTTT. The chain links TRBV29-1 to TRBJ1-1; no firm D call. Trimming removed 8 bases at V and 5 bases at J, with 15 bases between. Germline CDR1 and CDR2: SQVTM and ANQGSEA. The CDR3 has 12 residues.

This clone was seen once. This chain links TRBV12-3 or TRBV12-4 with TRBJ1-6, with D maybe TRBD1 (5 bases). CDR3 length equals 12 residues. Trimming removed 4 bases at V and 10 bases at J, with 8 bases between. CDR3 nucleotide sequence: TGTGCCAGCAGTTCTAGGACATCACCCCTCCACTTT. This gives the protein CASSSRTSPLHF.

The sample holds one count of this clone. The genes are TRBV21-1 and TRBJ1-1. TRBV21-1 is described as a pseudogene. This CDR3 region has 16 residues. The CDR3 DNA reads TGTGCCAGCAGCAAGAAGGACCGTGGTATCCTCACTGAAGCTTTCTTT. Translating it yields CASSKKDRGILTEAFF.

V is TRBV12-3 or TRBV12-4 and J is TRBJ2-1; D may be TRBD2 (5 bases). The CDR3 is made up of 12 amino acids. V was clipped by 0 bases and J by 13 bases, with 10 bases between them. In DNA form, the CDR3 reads TGTGCCAGCAGTTTAGCCAATCGACTACAGTTCTTC. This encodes CASSLANRLQFF.

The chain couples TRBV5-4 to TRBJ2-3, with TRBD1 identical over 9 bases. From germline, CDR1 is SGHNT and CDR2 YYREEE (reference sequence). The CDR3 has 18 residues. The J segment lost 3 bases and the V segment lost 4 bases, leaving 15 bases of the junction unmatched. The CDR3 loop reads CASSPISRDRVATDTQYF. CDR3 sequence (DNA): TGTGCCAGCAGCCCTATCAGCCGGGACAGGGTGGCAACAGATACGCAGTATTTT.

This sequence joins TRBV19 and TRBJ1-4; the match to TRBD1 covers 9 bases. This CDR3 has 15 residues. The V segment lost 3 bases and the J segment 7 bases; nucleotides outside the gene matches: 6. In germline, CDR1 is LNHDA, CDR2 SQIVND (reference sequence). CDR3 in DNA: TGTGCCAGTAGTATTGGGACGGGACAGGGTGAAAAACTGTTTTTT. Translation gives CASSIGTGQGEKLFF.

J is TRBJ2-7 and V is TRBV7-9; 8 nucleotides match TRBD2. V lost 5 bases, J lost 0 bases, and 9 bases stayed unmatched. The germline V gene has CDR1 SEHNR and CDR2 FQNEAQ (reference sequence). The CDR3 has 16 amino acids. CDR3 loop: CASSLIAGTSSYEQYF. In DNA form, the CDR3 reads TGTGCCAGCAGCCTCATAGCGGGGACGAGCTCCTACGAGCAGTACTTC.

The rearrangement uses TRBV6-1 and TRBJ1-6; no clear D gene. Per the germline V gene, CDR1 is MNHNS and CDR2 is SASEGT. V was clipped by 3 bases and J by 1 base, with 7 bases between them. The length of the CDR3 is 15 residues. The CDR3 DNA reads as TGTGCCAGCAGTGAGAGGGAGTCCTATAATTCACCCCTCCACTTT. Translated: CASSERESYNSPLHF.

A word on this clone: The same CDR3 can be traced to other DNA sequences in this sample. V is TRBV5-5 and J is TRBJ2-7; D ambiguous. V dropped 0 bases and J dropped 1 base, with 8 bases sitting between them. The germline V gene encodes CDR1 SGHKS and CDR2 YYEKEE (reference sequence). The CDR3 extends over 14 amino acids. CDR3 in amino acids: CASSLVGRSYEQYF. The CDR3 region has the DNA TGTGCCAGCAGCTTGGTAGGCCGATCCTACGAGCAGTACTTC.

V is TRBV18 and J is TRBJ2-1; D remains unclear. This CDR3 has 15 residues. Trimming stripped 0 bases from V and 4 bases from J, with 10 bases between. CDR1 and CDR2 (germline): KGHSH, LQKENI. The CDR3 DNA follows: TGTGCCAGCTCACCACCCGGGCGAGAGTACAATGAGCAGTTCTTC. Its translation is CASSPPGREYNEQFF.

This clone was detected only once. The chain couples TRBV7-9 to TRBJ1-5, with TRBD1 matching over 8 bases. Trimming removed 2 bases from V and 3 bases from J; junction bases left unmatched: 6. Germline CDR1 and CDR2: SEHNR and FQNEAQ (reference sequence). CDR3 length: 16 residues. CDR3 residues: CASSLWQGADNQPQHF. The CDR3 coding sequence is TGTGCCAGCAGCTTATGGCAGGGGGCCGACAATCAGCCCCAGCATTTT. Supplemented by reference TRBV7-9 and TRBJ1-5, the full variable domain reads DTGVSQNPRHKITKRGQNVTFRCDPISEHNRLYWYRQTLGQGPEFLTYFQNEAQLEKSRLLSDRFSAERPKGSFSTLEIQRTEQGDSAMYLCASSLWQGADNQPQHFGDGTRLSIL.